The 26 T cell receptor beta chains given below trace back to one sample, sequenced in a study of OX40 agonist ivuxolimab in advanced cancers. Clones were read by immunoSEQ multiplex PCR, and TCRdb kept only the in-frame ones, dropping some. The table has some 99,000 clones, around 85% seen once. Sequencing used CD4+ or CD8+ T cells sorted from blood, obtained in a trial of the OX40 agonist ivuxolimab. Receptors were obtained from an adult with an advanced solid tumor such as melanoma, head and neck, liver or kidney cancer.

The chain recombines TRBV9 with TRBJ1-2, with D maybe TRBD1 (6 bases). CDR1 SGDLS and CDR2 YYNGEE come from the germline V gene. The V end was cut by 4 bases, the J end by 3 bases, with 13 bases between. CDR3 length equals 14 residues. The chain's CDR3 is CASSPLGGHYGYTF. In DNA, the CDR3 is TGTGCCAGCAGCCCGCTGGGGGGCCACTATGGCTACACCTTC. Full variable domain (missing parts from reference TRBV9 and TRBJ1-2): DSGVTQTPKHLITATGQRVTLRCSPRSGDLSVYWYQQSLDQGLQFLIQYYNGEERAKGNILERFSAQQFPDLHSELNLSSLELGDSALYFCASSPLGGHYGYTFGSGTRLTVV.

The chain combines TRBV7-9 with TRBJ1-1; 7 bases match TRBD1. This CDR3 is 13 amino acids long. The germline V gene encodes CDR1 SEHNR and CDR2 FQNEAQ (reference sequence). V trimming: 6 bases; J trimming: 4 bases; junction bases outside the gene matches: 5. The CDR3: CASRRTGATEAFF. Here the CDR3 DNA reads TGTGCCAGCAGACGAACAGGGGCCACTGAAGCTTTCTTT.

The rearrangement links TRBV18 to TRBJ2-2; D remains ambiguous. Germline V gene lookup returns CDR1 KGHSH and CDR2 LQKENI. This CDR3 comprises 12 residues. The V end lost 3 bases, the J end lost 6 bases, and 5 bases lay between the germline ends. The DNA of the CDR3 is TGTGCCAGCTCACCCACGTCCGGGGAGCTGTTTTTT. It specifies CASSPTSGELFF.

The V gene is TRBV5-1, the J gene TRBJ2-2; 9 bases line up with TRBD1. CDR3 length equals 18 residues. J gave up 0 bases and V 4 bases, and 10 bases lay outside the gene matches. Germline-derived CDR1 and CDR2 are SGHRS and YFSETQ. This CDR3 is CASSPGQGSLSNTGELFF. The DNA of the CDR3 is TGCGCCAGCAGCCCGGGACAGGGCTCTCTCTCGAACACCGGGGAGCTGTTTTTT.

Here the CDR3 reads CASSLGGAGNTIYF. Written as DNA, the CDR3 is TGTGCCAGCAGCTTGGGAGGGGCTGGAAACACCATATATTTT. The J gene is TRBJ1-3, the V gene TRBV11-2; D is possibly TRBD1 (5 bases). The CDR3 is 14 amino acids. V lost 3 bases and J lost 2, with 8 bases in between. Germline-derived CDR1 and CDR2 are SGHAT and FQNNGV.

The rearrangement uses TRBV7-2 and TRBJ2-5; D is unresolved. The CDR3 runs to 14 residues. CDR1 SGHTA and CDR2 FQGNSA come from the germline V gene. Trimming stripped 0 bases from V and 10 bases from J, with 15 bases between. As DNA, the CDR3 is TGTGCCAGCAGCTTAGCGATCCAGGCCGTTCTCCAGTACTTC. Translated, it gives CASSLAIQAVLQYF.

The V call is TRBV6-1, the J call TRBJ2-5; D call uncertain. The CDR3 has 13 amino acids. Germline V gives CDR1 MNHNS, CDR2 SASEGT. Trimming took 4 bases from V and 5 from J, leaving 11 bases between them. The CDR3, as DNA: TGTGCCAGCAGTGTCGTCCAGGCCGAGACCCAGTACTTC. Translated: CASSVVQAETQYF.

J is TRBJ1-5 and V is TRBV6-1, with D unclear. In germline, CDR1 is MNHNS, CDR2 SASEGT. V lost 0 bases and J lost 11, with 8 bases in between. The length of the CDR3 is 12 residues. Here the CDR3 DNA reads TGTGCCAGCAGTGAAGCAGGAGTGACCCAGCATTTT. Protein product: CASSEAGVTQHF.

This chain connects TRBV4-2 to TRBJ1-3, with TRBD1 matching over 10 bases. Trimming took 1 base from V and 5 from J; bases not matched to a gene: 8. Per germline, CDR1 LGHNA and CDR2 YNFKEQ. CDR3 length equals 17 residues. CDR3 protein: CASSQGPLGQGRNTIYF. CDR3 coding DNA: TGTGCCAGCAGCCAAGGGCCTTTGGGACAGGGGCGAAACACCATATATTTT.

The chain uses TRBV5-6 and TRBJ2-7; 9 bases are a match to TRBD1. CDR1 SGHDT and CDR2 YYEEEE come from the germline V gene. Trimming at V came to 0 bases and at J to 5 bases, leaving 12 bases not matched to a gene. The CDR3 sequence is 17 residues long. The CDR3 here is CASSLVRTGVLGDEQYF. Written as DNA, the CDR3 is TGTGCCAGCAGCTTGGTTAGGACAGGGGTTCTTGGGGACGAGCAGTACTTC.

This chain uses TRBV5-4 with TRBJ2-2; D is possibly TRBD2 (5 bases). Germline CDR1 SGHNT, CDR2 YYREEE (reference sequence). Trimming cost V 1 base and J 1 base, with 17 bases left between them. This CDR3 comprises 18 residues. CDR3 in amino acids: CASSLTPWGALNTGELFF. The CDR3 DNA is TGTGCCAGCAGCTTGACCCCGTGGGGAGCTCTGAACACCGGGGAGCTGTTTTTT.

This chain connects TRBV28 to TRBJ2-3, with 8 nucleotides matching TRBD2. This CDR3 is built from 14 residues. V lost 6 bases to trimming and J lost 11 bases; unmatched junction nucleotides: 13. The V gene's germline CDR1 is MDHEN and CDR2 SYDVKM. The CDR3 nucleotides are TGTGCCAGCAGCACCGACAGCGGGGGACGACGGCAGTATTTT. This gives the protein CASSTDSGGRRQYF. Combining the CDR3 with reference TRBV28 and TRBJ2-3 gives the whole variable domain DVKVTQSSRYLVKRTGEKVFLECVQDMDHENMFWYRQDPGLGLRLIYFSYDVKMKEKGDIPEGYSVSREKKERFSLILESASTNQTSMYLCASSTDSGGRRQYFGPGTRLTVL.

The CDR3 bases are TGTGCCATCAGATCCGGGACAGCCGGCACAGATACGCAGTATTTT. Translated: CAIRSGTAGTDTQYF. The chain recombines TRBV10-3 with TRBJ2-3; 7 nucleotides align to TRBD1. This CDR3 is 15 amino acids long. Germline V lookup: CDR1 ENHRY, CDR2 SYGVKD. V shed 6 bases, J shed 1 base, and the junction held 7 bases outside the gene matches.

The chain uses TRBV5-4 and TRBJ2-3; the D is unclear. CDR1 is SGHNT, CDR2 YYREEE, per germline (reference sequence). The CDR3 consists of 16 residues. Deletions cut 5 bases from V and 0 bases from J, with 16 bases between. CDR3 sequence (DNA): TGTGCCAGCAGACCTAGAGACGGGCAAAGCACAGATACGCAGTATTTT. It encodes CASRPRDGQSTDTQYF.

The chain couples TRBV6-4 to TRBJ2-2; no reliable D call. This CDR3 contains 14 residues. The germline V and J ends were trimmed by 5 bases and 5 bases, with 12 bases remaining between them. Germline CDR1 and CDR2: MRHNA and SNTAGT. The DNA of the CDR3 is TGTGCCAGCAGTTCGGAAGGTGGGACCGGGGAGCTGTTTTTT. Protein sequence: CASSSEGGTGELFF.

V usage is TRBV14 and J usage is TRBJ1-1; TRBD1 aligns across 8 bases. The CDR3 contains 16 residues. Germline V gene sequence: CDR1 SGHDN, CDR2 FVKESK. V shed 4 bases and J 3 bases; nucleotides not matched to a gene: 10. CDR3 loop: CASSRGQGKVYTEAFF. The CDR3 DNA sequence: TGTGCCAGCAGCCGCGGACAGGGTAAAGTTTACACTGAAGCTTTCTTT.

The rearrangement links TRBV12-5 to TRBJ2-1, with TRBD2 identical over 10 bases. The ends lost 7 bases at V and 5 bases at J; junction bases unmatched: 5. The CDR3 has 14 residues. CDR1 and CDR2 from the germline V gene are LGHNT and FRNRAP. Here the CDR3 reads CASAGTSAHNEQFF. DNA for the CDR3: TGTGCTAGTGCAGGGACTAGCGCCCACAATGAGCAGTTCTTC.

The table lists this clone with a few counts. The genes are TRBV6-5 and TRBJ2-1; the match to TRBD1 covers 8 bases. The V segment lost 11 bases and the J segment 12 bases; nucleotides outside the gene matches: 12. There are 12 residues in the CDR3. The germline V gene has CDR1 MNHEY and CDR2 SVGAGI. The CDR3 sequence: CALGQDRRAQFF. CDR3 nucleotide sequence: TGTGCCTTGGGACAGGATCGCCGGGCGCAGTTCTTC.

The chain carries TRBV28 and TRBJ1-2; 8 bases agree with TRBD1. The CDR3 sequence is 13 residues long. With V trimmed by 6 bases and J by 7 bases, 7 bases remained unmatched. CDR1 and CDR2 (germline): MDHEN, SYDVKM. Here the CDR3 DNA reads TGTGCCAGCAGGGACGGACAGGGAGGTGGCTACACCTTC. This translates into CASRDGQGGGYTF.

As regards this clone: Since no conserved phenylalanine or tryptophan closes the CDR3, a read error is the likely cause. The chain carries TRBV2 and TRBJ1-6, with D tentatively TRBD1 (6 bases). The V gene lost 7 bases and the J gene lost 8 bases, with 12 bases spanning the gap. Germline V gives CDR1 SNHLY, CDR2 FYNNEI. The CDR3 extends over 13 amino acids. CDR3 residues: CASIMDSDSPLHL. The CDR3, as DNA: TGTGCCAGCATCATGGACAGCGATTCACCCCTCCACCTT.

V usage is TRBV5-1 and J usage is TRBJ1-3; D possibly corresponds to TRBD1 (5 bases). The V gene's germline CDR1 is SGHRS and CDR2 YFSETQ. This CDR3 has 14 residues. With 0 bases removed from V and 2 bases from J, the gap between germline ends came to 6 bases. The CDR3 protein is CASSLEQAGNTIYF. The CDR3 DNA sequence: TGCGCCAGCAGCTTGGAACAGGCTGGAAACACCATATATTTT.

This rearrangement joins TRBV7-8 to TRBJ1-5; 8 nucleotides align to TRBD1. With V trimmed by 4 bases and J by 4 bases, 3 bases remained unmatched. The V gene's germline CDR1 is SGHVS and CDR2 FQNEAQ. CDR3 length: 14 amino acids. CDR3 coding DNA: TGTGCCAGCAGCTCGGACAGGGATAATCAGCCCCAGCATTTT. Its translation: CASSSDRDNQPQHF.

The V call is TRBV10-2, the J call TRBJ2-3; 7 bases agree with TRBD1. CDR1 and CDR2 (germline): WSHSY, SAAADI. The CDR3 has 13 amino acids. Trimming took 5 bases from V and 3 from J; bases not matched to a gene: 2. Written as DNA, the CDR3 is TGCGCCAGCAGTAGGGGGCCGACAGATACGCAGTATTTT. This gives the protein CASSRGPTDTQYF.

The chain couples TRBV7-2 to TRBJ2-7; 7 nucleotides match TRBD1. This CDR3 region has 14 residues. The germline gives CDR1 SGHTA, CDR2 FQGNSA. V dropped 5 bases and J dropped 2; count of bases not matched to a gene: 6. CDR3 coding DNA: TGTGCCAGCAGCCACCGACAGGGAGCCTACGAGCAGTACTTC. Translated, it gives CASSHRQGAYEQYF.

The chain links TRBV4-3 to TRBJ2-1; 11 nucleotides agree with TRBD1. The CDR3 spans 15 residues. V lost 4 bases and J lost 1; bases outside the gene matches: 0. CDR1 and CDR2 (germline): LGHNA, YSLEER. The CDR3 region has the DNA TGCGCCAGCAGCCGGGACAGGGGGTCCTACAATGAGCAGTTCTTC. This sequence encodes CASSRDRGSYNEQFF.

V and J are TRBV5-4 and TRBJ1-1; D remains ambiguous. There are 13 residues in the CDR3. V lost 0 bases and J lost 4, with 7 bases in between. Germline-derived CDR1 and CDR2 are SGHNT and YYREEE (reference sequence). CDR3 residues: CASSLDRITEAFF. CDR3 bases: TGTGCCAGCAGCTTGGACCGTATCACTGAAGCTTTCTTT.